These T cell receptor beta chains were read from a single sample in a study of radiotherapy plus CTLA-4 blockade in lung cancer. TCRdb's copy holds only in-frame clones and misses some; the assay was immunoSEQ multiplex PCR. The top ten hold 13% to 15% of the sample, which has roughly 35,000 clones, about four fifths seen once. The starting material was peripheral blood, obtained from a patient treated with radiotherapy plus ipilimumab. The source of these receptors is a human donor with non-small cell lung cancer that progressed on radiotherapy plus ipilimumab. Each CDR3 is given with its conserved first and last residue.

v_gene: TRBV11-2
CDR3aa: CASMVRGPTNTGELFF

v_gene: TRBV6-5
CDR3aa: CASRQTSGTFYEQYF

v_gene: TRBV4-3
CDR3aa: CASSQDFWSTDTQYF

v_gene: TRBV4-3
CDR3aa: CASSQDLGMGPRPNEQFF

v_gene: TRBV4-3
CDR3aa: CASSQEGQQEQFF

v_gene: TRBV7-9
CDR3aa: CASSGDSVYEQYF

v_gene: TRBV5-1
CDR3aa: CASRAGAPNTEAFF

v_gene: TRBV30
CDR3aa: CAWSAPGQAIYGYTF

v_gene: TRBV6-1
CDR3aa: CASRGAQRITEQYF

v_gene: TRBV6-5
CDR3aa: CASRRDTGELFF

v_gene: TRBV9
CDR3aa: CASSVAAGDREQYF

v_gene: TRBV11-1
CDR3aa: CASSPLAEQETQYF

v_gene: TRBV10-3
CDR3aa: CAIKGGAREKLFF

v_gene: TRBV9
CDR3aa: CASSPTDRGAPYEQYF

v_gene: TRBV9
CDR3aa: CASSFSTDTQYF

v_gene: TRBV18
CDR3aa: CASSQLAGAITTDTQYF

v_gene: TRBV5-6
CDR3aa: CASSLPGVNTLHF

v_gene: TRBV2
CDR3aa: CASSMDSLYEQYF

v_gene: TRBV2
CDR3aa: CASKAEGYTF

v_gene: TRBV13
CDR3aa: CASSRRGVGTEAFF

v_gene: TRBV5-5
CDR3aa: CASSSRVTSGRRYEQYF

v_gene: TRBV30
CDR3aa: CAWSSAFGTSVFDEQFF

v_gene: TRBV2
CDR3aa: CASSESGQGRSPLHF

v_gene: TRBV7-9
CDR3aa: CASSLGDNQPQHF

v_gene: TRBV5-4
CDR3aa: CASSSSRGSGSYNEQFF

v_gene: TRBV30
CDR3aa: CAWSVLTGYEQYF

v_gene: TRBV5-4
CDR3aa: CASSLGDLIGTQYF

v_gene: TRBV6-5
CDR3aa: CASRGQGAHTEAFF